This TCR beta chain was retrieved from a study of cytomegalovirus exposure and HLA in healthy donors. Germline assignment: CDR1 SGHRS and CDR2 YFSETQ. This CDR3 comprises 15 residues. Trimming pared 2 bases from V and 5 bases from J, leaving 14 bases between. Here immunoSEQ multiplex PCR was the method, and the copy in TCRdb shows in-frame clones only, minus some. The profile shows fewer than 120,000 clones, approximately 87% of them singletons. The sequenced sample consisted of PBMCs. The receptor was isolated from a woman aged 25 to 45 in good health and CMV-seropositive. The V and J genes are TRBV5-1 and TRBJ2-1; D is perhaps TRBD2 (6 bases). In nucleotides, the CDR3 is TGCGCCAGCAGCTTAGTAGCGGAAGGGAACAATGAGCAGTTCTTC. Encoded protein: CASSLVAEGNNEQFF. Full variable domain (outside the CDR3, taken from reference TRBV5-1 and TRBJ2-1): KAGVTQTPRYLIKTRGQQVTLSCSPISGHRSVSWYQQTPGQGLQFLFEYFSETQRNKGNFPGRFSGRQFSNSRSEMNVSTLELGDSALYLCASSLVAEGNNEQFFGPGTRLTVL.